This TCR beta chain is from a study of cytomegalovirus exposure and HLA in healthy donors. Study at large: Some 85 million unique TCRs from HLA-typed donors were held in an early data release. Genetic ancestry analysis placed about 84% of the roughly 400 donors that were genotyped in the Caucasian-associated cluster. Regarding the study as a whole: Common viral pathogens were later found to be apparently linked to several of the most significant clusters.

On this clone itself: Its cognate antigen is unknown.

The PCR had 60 Vbeta and 13 Jbeta primers. Libraries were prepared by immunoSEQ multiplex PCR; TCRdb keeps only in-frame clonotypes and omits some of them. The data hold roughly 230,000 clones, with just under 80% observed a single time. The V gene lost 5 bases and the J gene lost 8 bases, with 12 bases spanning the gap. This CDR3 has 12 residues. CDR1 and CDR2 from the germline V gene are MDHEN and SYDVKM. Sequencing used PBMCs. The source of this sequence is a boy aged 5 to 17 in good health and CMV-seronegative. This chain uses TRBV28 with TRBJ1-2; TRBD1 might be the D (5 bases). The CDR3 bases are TGTGCCAGCAGTCCGGACAATCGGGGCTACACCTTC. It is translated as CASSPDNRGYTF.